These 32 T cell receptor beta chains were sequenced from one sample in a study of blood T cells in healthy people across ages (dated by TCRdb to the mid-2010s). Library creation used 5' RACE. Sequencing was performed on an Illumina HiSeq 2500. The second PCR ran for roughly 7 to 12 cycles and used a J-beta primer mix along with a sample-barcoded 5' primer. TCRdb's own reprocessing of the public reads used fastp at Q25 and MiXCR and kept productive beta chains. CDR3 protein sequences are deduplicated, and each keeps its most common genes and DNA. Counted in this sample were about 830,000 distinct CDR3 sequences; around 62% of them appeared once. Approximately 30% of the sample belongs to the ten largest clones. Input material: blood. The source of these receptors is a man aged 30-40 years in good health.

The chain joins TRBV7-9 to TRBJ1-5, with a weak D call TRBD1 (6 bases). The germline V and J ends were trimmed by 7 bases and 6 bases, with 16 bases remaining between them. CDR3 size: 14 residues. The V gene's germline CDR1 is SEHNR and CDR2 FQNEAQ (reference sequence). Here the CDR3 DNA reads TGTGCCAGCATGAACGGGGGGCAAGGTCAGCCCCAGCATTTT. This sequence encodes CASMNGGQGQPQHF.

The CDR3: CAISEAETSTKNIQYF. In nucleotides, the CDR3 is TGTGCCATCAGTGAGGCAGAGACAAGCACCAAAAACATTCAGTACTTC. The V call is TRBV10-3, the J call TRBJ2-4; D gene ambiguous. V dropped 2 bases and J dropped 2 bases, with 13 bases sitting between them. Germline assignment: CDR1 ENHRY and CDR2 SYGVKD. The CDR3 contains 16 residues.

CDR3 loop: CASSSDRESYEQYF. The CDR3 coding sequence is TGTGCCAGCAGCTCAGACAGGGAGTCCTACGAGCAGTACTTC. The chain uses TRBV27 and TRBJ2-7, with 7 bases matching TRBD1. The CDR3 is 14 residues long. V trimming: 6 bases; J trimming: 1 base; junction bases outside the gene matches: 6. Germline-derived CDR1 and CDR2 are MNHEY and SMNVEV (reference sequence).

This clonotype turned up a few times. The genes are TRBV11-2 and TRBJ2-4, with a tentative D call TRBD1 (5 bases). The last part of the DNA fits TRBJ2-7 better; the J call may be wrong. Germline loops: CDR1 SGHAT, CDR2 FQNNGV. This CDR3 contains 12 residues. Here the CDR3 DNA reads TGTGCCAGCAGCTTGGACACCGACGAGCAGTACTTC. This codes for CASSLDTDEQYF.

This clonotype was picked up a small number of times. The CDR3 spells CAISDSQDRNYGYTF. CDR3 coding DNA: TGTGCCATCAGTGATTCTCAGGACAGAAACTATGGCTACACCTTC. The chain carries TRBV10-3 and TRBJ1-2; tentative D call: TRBD1 (6 bases). The ends were cut back, 3 bases at V and 2 bases at J, with 13 bases in the middle. The germline V gene encodes CDR1 ENHRY and CDR2 SYGVKD. The CDR3 is 15 amino acids.

The chain has TRBV9 and TRBJ2-1; D is undetermined. This CDR3 is 14 amino acids long. V lost 0 bases to trimming and J lost 2 bases, with 6 bases between them. Germline V gives CDR1 SGDLS, CDR2 YYNGEE. CDR3 bases: TGTGCCAGCAGCGTAGTATCCACCTACAATGAGCAGTTCTTC. It codes for CASSVVSTYNEQFF.

There are many counts of this clonotype. J is TRBJ2-7 and V is TRBV6-5; 11 nucleotides align to TRBD1. The CDR3 extends over 14 amino acids. V dropped 6 bases and J dropped 2; count of bases not matched to a gene: 3. Germline lookup yields CDR1 MNHEY and CDR2 SVGAGI. The CDR3 is CASRTGQGAYEQYF. CDR3 in DNA: TGTGCCAGCAGAACGGGACAGGGGGCCTACGAGCAGTACTTC.

The chain links TRBV6-6 to TRBJ2-5; unclear D gene. Looked up from germline, CDR1 is MNHNY and CDR2 is SVGAGI (reference sequence). This CDR3 region has 13 residues. Trimming removed 11 bases at V and 11 bases at J, with 24 bases between. Here the CDR3 DNA reads TGTGCCGGCTCTGAAAGCTCCTACAATGAGCAGTACTTC. It yields the protein CAGSESSYNEQYF.

V usage is TRBV3-1 and J usage is TRBJ2-7; no clear D. The DNA end lines up better with TRBJ2-4; the J call may be wrong. This CDR3 is built from 11 residues. CDR1 and CDR2 (germline): LGHDT, YNNKEL (reference sequence). CDR3 region: CASSQRNIQYF. The CDR3 nucleotides are TGTGCCAGCAGCCAAAGGAACATTCAGTACTTC.

This rearrangement joins TRBV28 to TRBJ2-7; TRBD1 is a possible D gene (5 bases). Germline CDR1 MDHEN, CDR2 SYDVKM. Trimming took off 0 bases at V and 0 bases at J, with 6 bases between the two ends. CDR3 length: 14 residues. The CDR3 reads CASSLWTASYEQYF. The CDR3 DNA sequence: TGTGCCAGCAGTTTATGGACAGCCTCCTACGAGCAGTACTTC.

The chain combines TRBV27 with TRBJ2-1; D unresolved. Germline loops: CDR1 MNHEY, CDR2 SMNVEV (reference sequence). This CDR3 spans 15 amino acids. Between the trimmed V and J ends, which lost 6 bases and 5 bases, there was a span of 17 bases. CDR3 protein: CASSPLPFSDNEQFF. The CDR3 region has the DNA TGTGCCAGCAGCCCACTACCTTTTTCGGACAATGAGCAGTTCTTC.

CDR3 DNA: TGTGCCAGCAGCCTGGGGGGACAGGGTCTGGAGACCCAGTACTTC. Its protein product is CASSLGGQGLETQYF. This chain joins TRBV2 and TRBJ2-5; TRBD1 agrees at 9 bases. Germline-derived CDR1 and CDR2 are SNHLY and FYNNEI. CDR3 length equals 15 residues. Trimming took 6 bases from V and 5 from J; bases not matched to a gene: 10. The full variable domain, completed using reference TRBV2 and TRBJ2-5, is EPEVTQTPSHQVTQMGQEVILRCVPISNHLYFYWYRQILGQKVEFLVSFYNNEISEKSEIFDDQFSVERPDGSNFTLKIRSTKLEDSAMYFCASSLGGQGLETQYFGPGTRLLVL.

The chain carries TRBV6-1 and TRBJ2-7; D is uncertain. V was shortened by 4 bases and J by 0 bases, with 7 bases between the two germline ends. CDR1 and CDR2 (germline): MNHNS, SASEGT. CDR3 size: 13 residues. The chain's CDR3 is CASSGSISYEQYF. The CDR3 region has the DNA TGTGCCAGCAGTGGATCCATCTCCTACGAGCAGTACTTC.

In this sample, this clonotype turned up a few times. The genes are TRBV4-2 and TRBJ1-2; no clear D gene. V lost 1 base, J lost 8 bases, and 11 bases lay in between. CDR1 LGHNA and CDR2 YNFKEQ come from the germline V gene. The CDR3 runs 13 residues. CDR3 region: CASSQGGIGGYTF. CDR3 DNA: TGTGCCAGCAGCCAAGGAGGGATCGGGGGCTACACCTTC.

This clonotype was counted a few times. The chain joins TRBV10-3 to TRBJ2-7, with 12 bases identical to TRBD2. This CDR3 is 17 amino acids long. V shed 2 bases and J 1 base; nucleotides not matched to a gene: 6. The germline V gene encodes CDR1 ENHRY and CDR2 SYGVKD. The CDR3 here is CAISEPRTSGESYEQYF. The CDR3 DNA reads TGTGCCATCAGTGAGCCCCGGACTAGCGGGGAGTCCTACGAGCAGTACTTC.

For this clonotype: At one boundary the junction diverges from the germline segment, which might be a read error. The rearrangement links TRBV7-9 to TRBJ2-1; D perhaps matches TRBD2 (6 bases). The CDR3 has 14 amino acids. Germline loops: CDR1 SEHNR, CDR2 FQNEAQ (reference sequence). Here the CDR3 DNA reads TGTGCCGGCAGCTTAAAAGGAGGGTTCAATGAGCAGTTCTTC. This gives the protein CAGSLKGGFNEQFF.

In its sample, this clonotype was seen many times. The chain employs TRBV20-1 and TRBJ1-5; the D gene is possibly TRBD1 (5 bases). The length of the CDR3 is 14 residues. The V end lost 3 bases, the J end lost 4 bases, and 13 bases lay between the germline ends. CDR1 DFQATT and CDR2 SNEGSKA come from the germline V gene (reference sequence). The DNA for the CDR3 is TGCAGTGCTAGTTTGGGCCAGGGTAATCAGCCCCAGCATTTT. It is translated as CSASLGQGNQPQHF.

About this clonotype: A single base separates this from a much larger clone, so it may be a read error. The rearrangement joins TRBV10-3 to TRBJ2-5; possible D gene TRBD2, 6 bases. The CDR3 length is 14 residues. With 3 bases removed from V and 11 bases from J, the gap between germline ends came to 19 bases. Germline V gene sequence: CDR1 ENHRY, CDR2 SYGVKD. CDR3 protein: CAISDGGAAYGQYF. CDR3 in DNA: TGTGCCATCAGTGATGGCGGGGCCGCCTACGGGCAGTACTTC.

This chain links TRBV7-8 with TRBJ2-4; no reliable D call. Judging by the DNA end, TRBJ2-5 fits better; the J call may be wrong. Germline V CDR1 and CDR2: SGHVS, FQNEAQ. This CDR3 contains 15 residues. DNA for the CDR3: TGTGCCAGCAGCTTAGCTGGATCAGTAGGGGAGACCCAGTACTTC. This encodes CASSLAGSVGETQYF.

There are many counts of this clonotype. A much larger clone differs from this one at a single base, so this may be a read error. The V call is TRBV5-1, the J call TRBJ2-1, with D perhaps TRBD1 (6 bases). CDR3 size: 13 residues. Per the germline V gene, CDR1 is SGHRS and CDR2 is YFSETQ. V was pared by 4 bases and J by 4 bases, with 9 bases between. CDR3: CASSRTDYNEQFF. The CDR3 DNA reads as TGCGCCAGCAGCCGGACAGATTACAATGAGCAGTTCTTC.

As concerns this clonotype: With a much larger clone just one base away, this may be a read error. The chain recombines TRBV4-3 with TRBJ2-3, with 10 positions matching TRBD2. V trimming: 0 bases; J trimming: 12 bases; junction bases outside the gene matches: 18. The germline V gene encodes CDR1 LGHNA and CDR2 YSLEER. The CDR3 has 18 amino acids. CDR3 DNA: TGCGCCAGCAGCCAAGATCTGCTAACTAGCGGGGAGGCCCCCCTACAGTATTTT. This encodes CASSQDLLTSGEAPLQYF.

This clonotype was found once. Here the CDR3 reads CASSPPGWAGYEQYF. The CDR3 region has the DNA TGTGCCAGCTCACCCCCGGGGTGGGCAGGGTACGAGCAGTACTTC. The chain joins TRBV18 to TRBJ2-7, with D perhaps being TRBD1 or TRBD2 (5 bases each). The CDR3 extends over 15 amino acids. The V gene's germline CDR1 is KGHSH and CDR2 LQKENI. V lost 3 bases to trimming and J lost 4 bases, with 16 bases between them.

Concerning this clonotype itself: An end of the junction differs from the germline gene, which may be a read error. The V call is TRBV11-1, the J call TRBJ2-3; 9 nucleotides align to TRBD2. Germline lookup yields CDR1 SGHAT and CDR2 FQDESV (reference sequence). The CDR3 length is 15 residues. As DNA, the CDR3 is TGTGCCAGCAGCATAGCGGGAGACCGCACAGATACGCAGTATTTT. Amino acids: CASSIAGDRTDTQYF.

In this sample, this clonotype turned up a few times. The genes are TRBV7-2 and TRBJ2-7; maybe TRBD2 (6 bases). Trimming took 1 base from V and 0 from J, leaving 16 bases between them. The CDR3 extends over 17 amino acids. Germline V lookup: CDR1 SGHTA, CDR2 FQGNSA. The DNA of the CDR3 is TGTGCCAGCAGCTTAGTCGGCGGGGCGGGTTCCTCCTACGAGCAGTACTTC. Protein sequence: CASSLVGGAGSSYEQYF.

The chain is built from TRBV7-8 and TRBJ2-1, with TRBD1 identical over 10 bases. The V segment lost 5 bases and the J segment 7 bases; nucleotides outside the gene matches: 8. The CDR3 runs 15 residues. The germline V gene has CDR1 SGHVS and CDR2 FQNEAQ. CDR3 sequence: CASSQGTGARNEQFF. The CDR3 DNA sequence: TGTGCCAGCAGCCAAGGGACAGGGGCACGGAATGAGCAGTTCTTC. Variable domain in full (rest from reference TRBV7-8 and TRBJ2-1): GAGVSQSPRYKVAKRGQDVALRCDPISGHVSLFWYQQALGQGPEFLTYFQNEAQLDKSGLPSDRFFAERPEGSVSTLKIQRTQQEDSAVYLCASSQGTGARNEQFFGPGTRLTVL.

This clonotype appeared a few times. The chain couples TRBV20-1 to TRBJ1-6, with D tentatively TRBD1 (5 bases). The CDR3 is 14 residues long. Germline V gene data show CDR1 as DFQATT and CDR2 as SNEGSKA (reference sequence). With 3 bases removed from V and 6 bases from J, the gap between germline ends came to 12 bases. CDR3: CSASHPGPNSPLHF. CDR3 nucleotide sequence: TGCAGTGCTAGTCATCCAGGGCCTAATTCACCCCTCCACTTT.

This clonotype appeared a few times. The chain uses TRBV29-1 and TRBJ2-5; D may correspond to TRBD1 or TRBD2 (5 bases each). The CDR3 consists of 14 residues. CDR1 and CDR2 (germline): SQVTM, ANQGSEA. V lost 1 base and J lost 3, with 12 bases in between. The CDR3 sequence is CSVEGGKTEETQYF. The CDR3, as DNA: TGCAGCGTTGAAGGGGGGAAAACGGAAGAGACCCAGTACTTC.

The chain employs TRBV12-3 or TRBV12-4 and TRBJ2-7; D possibly corresponds to TRBD1 (5 bases). V was clipped by 8 bases and J by 2 bases, with 19 bases between them. This CDR3 contains 15 residues. CDR3 coding DNA: TGTGCCAGCCGACCAGACGGACAACTTACCTACGAGCAGTACTTC. This translates into CASRPDGQLTYEQYF.

V usage is TRBV9 and J usage is TRBJ2-7, with D possibly TRBD2 on 6 matching bases. Germline assignment: CDR1 SGDLS and CDR2 YYNGEE. The V end was cut by 6 bases, the J end by 2 bases, with 15 bases between. The CDR3 spans 14 residues. The CDR3 region has the DNA TGTGCCAGCAACCTGGAGGGTGGGGCCTACGAGCAGTACTTC. Translated: CASNLEGGAYEQYF.

The chain employs TRBV11-2 and TRBJ2-5, with D unresolved. There are 13 residues in the CDR3. Germline V gene lookup returns CDR1 SGHAT and CDR2 FQNNGV. V lost 0 bases and J lost 5, with 7 bases in between. CDR3 nucleotide sequence: TGTGCCAGCAGCTTAGATTACGGGGAGACCCAGTACTTC. It is translated as CASSLDYGETQYF.

V usage is TRBV5-1 and J usage is TRBJ1-1; D ambiguous. The CDR3 contains 13 residues. Germline V lookup: CDR1 SGHRS, CDR2 YFSETQ. V was trimmed by 0 bases and J by 6 bases, leaving 9 bases between them. In DNA, the CDR3 is TGCGCCAGCAGCTTGGGTTTGCCGGCTGAAGCTTTCTTT. Translating gives CASSLGLPAEAFF.

This chain links TRBV7-2 with TRBJ1-4; 11 bases map to TRBD1. CDR1 is SGHTA and CDR2 is FQGNSA in the germline V gene. The CDR3 consists of 15 residues. J was trimmed by 7 bases and V by 3 bases; bases with no gene match: 4. DNA for the CDR3: TGTGCCAGCAGCTTTTCCGGGACAGGGGGTGAAAAACTGTTTTTT. As protein: CASSFSGTGGEKLFF.